The T cell receptor (beta chain) under discussion was sequenced for a study of blood T cell repertoires in COVID-19 (dated by TCRdb to about 2020). At the level of the whole study: The collaborator samples originated in the United States, Italy and Spain and spanned the acute and convalescent phases of COVID-19. The prospective study material was composed of cDNA or gDNA derived from T cells, B-cell-depleted T cells, or PBMCs. The dataset comprised deeply sampled blood TCRbeta repertoires from subjects exposed to, actively infected with, or recovered from COVID-19. A freely available public database, intended as a resource for researchers studying the immune response to SARS-CoV-2, is where the repertoires were released. Samples were obtained from the ongoing ImmuneRACE study (first 160 participants) and from 1,254 subjects provided by 6 global collaborators. A de-identified subject ID, COVID-19 status, age in years and sex were almost always included in the sample metadata. Where HLA class I and class II types were available, the types were taken from metadata supplied by the sample provider, not from assay-based typing. Study-wide conclusions, independent of this receptor: Clinical and demographic metadata were provided uncurated, with the amount varying by source and participant.

TCRbeta CDR3 regions were amplified from genomic DNA by means of the immunoSEQ Assay, a bias-controlled multiplex PCR. The authors processed their data as follows. The number of nucleated cells in each sample was estimated from the amplification of reference gene primers within the assay. To quantify the absolute abundance of each unique TCRbeta CDR3 rearrangement, sequence reads were collapsed and filtered. For each sample, productive Simpson clonality was calculated by taking the square root of Simpson's diversity index across productive rearrangements. In TCRdb, the immuneACCESS table is reduced to in-frame sequences with V and J assigned. These tables do not hold every clone; where another copy was compared, an unresolved V gene accounts for under half, and the others remain unexplained. That table is the source of V, J and clone size, and D and trimming were worked out from the DNA. The sample table records approximately 150,000 clones; about nine tenths of these occur just once. 2.5% to 3% of the sample is taken by the ten largest.

From the germline V gene, CDR1 is SNHLY and CDR2 is FYNNEI. The germline ends are 17 bases apart after V is trimmed by 8 bases and J by 7 bases. Its CDR3 holds 13 amino acids, cysteine through phenylalanine. The retained sequence is limited to the CDR3, 39 bases, with the frame set at the first base. On this clone itself: Its target antigen remains unknown. No per-base quality is available; no much larger clone lies one base away.

At one collaborating source in Seattle, patients were enrolled during active infection and were followed longitudinally through the course of disease. Whole blood was collected in K2EDTA tubes by collaborating institutions according to the institutions' own protocols. For TCRbeta analysis, collaborators shipped samples in one of three forms: frozen whole blood, isolated PBMCs, or DNA extracted from either of those sample types. Sequenced input: peripheral blood. Recombination joined TRBV2 with TRBJ2-5; a weak D assignment points to TRBD2 (7 bases agree). This receptor was obtained from a human donor with COVID-19, enrolled during active disease. The donor label of this sample is uncertain. The DNA reads TGTGCCAGCTCAGAGGGGGGGGTTAGGACCCAGTACTTC. The resulting protein is CASSEGGVRTQYF.